Shown below are 14 T cell receptor beta chains from a single sample sequenced in a study of cytomegalovirus exposure and HLA in healthy donors. PCR used 60 Vbeta primers and 13 Jbeta primers. This table comes from immunoSEQ multiplex PCR, and its TCRdb copy is limited to in-frame clones, with some not included. The sample holds 110,000 to 150,000 clones, approximately 70% seen once. Sequencing was performed on PBMCs. These receptors originate from a woman younger than 45 in good health and CMV-seronegative.

The J gene is TRBJ2-7, the V gene TRBV7-9; no reliable D call. Germline-derived CDR1 and CDR2 are SEHNR and FQNEAQ (reference sequence). The V end lost 1 base, the J end lost 4 bases, and 11 bases lay between the germline ends. This CDR3 comprises 14 residues. The CDR3 sequence is CASSLEGVRYEQYF. DNA of the CDR3: TGTGCCAGCAGCTTAGAAGGAGTTCGGTACGAGCAGTACTTC.

V and J are TRBV27 and TRBJ2-3, with TRBD2 identical over 15 bases. Unmatched junction bases numbered 8, after V lost 5 bases and J lost 5 bases. Looked up from germline, CDR1 is MNHEY and CDR2 is SMNVEV (reference sequence). This CDR3 comprises 17 residues. The CDR3 nucleotides read TGTGCCAGCAGTCTAAGGACTAGCGGGAGGGCCGAAGATACGCAGTATTTT. Its translation is CASSLRTSGRAEDTQYF.

The chain joins TRBV4-1 to TRBJ2-7; D possibly corresponds to TRBD2 (5 bases). V was shortened by 0 bases and J by 6 bases, with 18 bases between the two germline ends. The CDR3 covers 16 residues. Per germline, CDR1 MGHRA and CDR2 YSYEKL. The CDR3: CASSQDLGDGVSEQYF. Written as DNA, the CDR3 is TGCGCCAGCAGCCAAGATCTGGGAGACGGTGTTTCCGAGCAGTACTTC.

The rearrangement links TRBV27 to TRBJ2-1, with 12 bases identical to TRBD2. Trimming at V came to 2 bases and at J to 3 bases, leaving 2 bases not matched to a gene. The CDR3 extends over 16 amino acids. Looked up from germline, CDR1 is MNHEY and CDR2 is SMNVEV (reference sequence). In nucleotides, the CDR3 is TGTGCCAGCAGTTTACTAGCGGGAGGGAGCTACAATGAGCAGTTCTTC. This translates into CASSLLAGGSYNEQFF.

In its sample, this clone was seen a few times. Other DNA sequences in this specimen translate into the identical CDR3. CDR3 DNA: TGTGCCAGCAGCGTAGGCGGGCTTAGCACAGATACGCAGTATTTT. Translated: CASSVGGLSTDTQYF. This sequence joins TRBV9 and TRBJ2-3, with a weak D call TRBD2 (5 bases). The germline CDR1 and CDR2 sequences are SGDLS and YYNGEE. V lost 0 bases and J lost 0, with 8 bases in between. The CDR3 totals 15 residues.

In DNA, the CDR3 is TGCAGCGTTGGGACTCTCGAGGGCCCTACAGATACGCAGTATTTT. Protein product: CSVGTLEGPTDTQYF. The rearrangement uses TRBV29-1 and TRBJ2-3, with D possibly TRBD2 on 5 matching bases. V lost 4 bases and J 3 bases, leaving 17 bases between the germline ends. Germline lookup yields CDR1 SQVTM and CDR2 ANQGSEA. The CDR3 runs 15 residues.

This sequence joins TRBV4-2 and TRBJ2-1; possible D gene TRBD2, 5 bases. This CDR3 is 16 amino acids long. Germline loops: CDR1 LGHNA, CDR2 YNFKEQ. Between the trimmed V and J ends, which lost 1 base and 0 bases, there was a span of 10 bases. CDR3 residues: CASSQGSGSSYNEQFF. The CDR3 DNA sequence: TGTGCCAGCAGCCAAGGGAGCGGTAGCTCCTACAATGAGCAGTTCTTC.

The rearrangement links TRBV5-1 to TRBJ2-3; D is uncertain. Germline lookup yields CDR1 SGHRS and CDR2 YFSETQ. The CDR3 has 12 residues. The germline V and J ends were trimmed by 4 bases and 4 bases, with 7 bases remaining between them. Here the CDR3 reads CASSATADTQYF. CDR3 nucleotides: TGCGCCAGCAGCGCCACGGCAGATACGCAGTATTTT.

This clone was counted only a few times. The chain joins TRBV9 to TRBJ2-1, with a weak D call TRBD2 (5 bases). The germline gives CDR1 SGDLS, CDR2 YYNGEE. There are 14 residues in the CDR3. V lost 1 base and J lost 9, with 14 bases in between. Here the CDR3 reads CASSVSPSPGEQFF. The CDR3 DNA sequence: TGTGCCAGCAGCGTAAGTCCTAGCCCCGGTGAGCAGTTCTTC. Complete variable domain (other parts from reference TRBV9 and TRBJ2-1): DSGVTQTPKHLITATGQRVTLRCSPRSGDLSVYWYQQSLDQGLQFLIQYYNGEERAKGNILERFSAQQFPDLHSELNLSSLELGDSALYFCASSVSPSPGEQFFGPGTRLTVL.

This clone was recorded a few times. V usage is TRBV9 and J usage is TRBJ1-1; perhaps TRBD1 as D (5 bases). Trimming removed 3 bases from V and 2 bases from J, with 17 bases in between. The CDR3 has 16 residues. Germline V gives CDR1 SGDLS, CDR2 YYNGEE. CDR3: CASSETPTGANTEAFF. Written as DNA, the CDR3 is TGTGCCAGCAGCGAGACCCCCACTGGGGCAAACACTGAAGCTTTCTTT.

The rearrangement uses TRBV19 and TRBJ2-7; 13 bases align to TRBD2. The CDR3 contains 14 residues. The germline V gene encodes CDR1 LNHDA and CDR2 SQIVND (reference sequence). Trimming removed 9 bases from V and 6 bases from J; junction bases left unmatched: 8. Here the CDR3 reads CASKTSGRLGEQYF. The CDR3 coding sequence is TGTGCCAGCAAGACTAGCGGGAGGTTAGGCGAGCAGTACTTC.

The chain employs TRBV6-1 and TRBJ2-2; D remains unclear. V was trimmed by 0 bases and J by 6 bases, leaving 20 bases between them. CDR3 length: 18 residues. Germline V gene sequence: CDR1 MNHNS, CDR2 SASEGT. CDR3 DNA sequence: TGTGCCAGCAGTGAAGCGCTAGGTTTGGCCCACGCGTCCGGGGAGCTGTTTTTT. Translated, it gives CASSEALGLAHASGELFF.

This chain links TRBV11-2 with TRBJ2-7, with a possible D match to TRBD1 (6 bases). This CDR3 spans 14 amino acids. Germline V gives CDR1 SGHAT, CDR2 FQNNGV. Trimming stripped 2 bases from V and 2 bases from J, with 10 bases between. CDR3 in DNA: TGTGCCAGCAGCTTACAGGGGAGTGCCTACGAGCAGTACGTC. Amino acids: CASSLQGSAYEQYV.

The chain has TRBV28 and TRBJ2-7; 13 bases line up with TRBD2. This CDR3 comprises 16 residues. V dropped 5 bases and J dropped 2; count of bases not matched to a gene: 6. Germline V gene sequence: CDR1 MDHEN, CDR2 SYDVKM. The CDR3: CASSPYTSGRAYEQYF. The CDR3 nucleotides read TGTGCCAGCAGTCCATATACTAGCGGGAGGGCCTACGAGCAGTACTTC.